The 6 T cell receptor beta chains given below trace back to one sample, sequenced in a study of CD4 T cells in relation to SARS-CoV-2 and coronaviruses. Libraries were prepared by immunoSEQ multiplex PCR; TCRdb keeps only in-frame clonotypes and omits some of them. Here the sample spans about 38,000 clones, roughly 90% being singletons. The sequenced material came from memory CD4+ T cells from PBMCs. The receptors come from an adult with COVID-19.

V is TRBV28 and J is TRBJ1-1; TRBD1 is a possible D gene (5 bases). With 8 bases removed from V and 1 base from J, the gap between germline ends came to 17 bases. CDR3 size: 15 residues. Germline V CDR1 and CDR2: MDHEN, SYDVKM. CDR3 in amino acids: CASHRAGTRNTEAFF. In DNA, the CDR3 is TGTGCCAGCCATCGGGCCGGGACCCGGAACACTGAAGCTTTCTTT.

The chain joins TRBV19 to TRBJ2-7; D remains ambiguous. This CDR3 has 14 amino acids. Germline-derived CDR1 and CDR2 are LNHDA and SQIVND (reference sequence). Trimming removed 2 bases from V and 4 bases from J, with 12 bases in between. The CDR3 DNA sequence: TGTGCCAGTAGTATAACGGGTTCCCGGTACGAGCAGTACTTC. Translation gives CASSITGSRYEQYF. Using reference TRBV19 and TRBJ2-7 for the parts outside the CDR3, the full variable domain is DGGITQSPKYLFRKEGQNVTLSCEQNLNHDAMYWYRQDPGQGLRLIYYSQIVNDFQKGDIAEGYSVSREKKESFPLTVTSAQKNPTAFYLCASSITGSRYEQYFGPGTRLTVT.

The J gene is TRBJ2-1, the V gene TRBV5-6; the D gene could be TRBD1 or TRBD2 (7 bases each). The CDR3 loop spans 17 amino acids. V dropped 4 bases and J dropped 3 bases, with 20 bases sitting between them. Germline CDR1 is SGHDT and CDR2 is YYEEEE. CDR3 sequence: CASSLVTGGQSYNEQFF. In DNA form, the CDR3 reads TGTGCCAGCAGCCTAGTAACGGGGGGACAGAGCTACAATGAGCAGTTCTTC.

The chain links TRBV5-1 to TRBJ1-1; possibly TRBD1 for D (5 bases). V lost 2 bases to trimming and J lost 0 bases, with 8 bases between them. CDR3 length: 14 amino acids. Germline V gene lookup returns CDR1 SGHRS and CDR2 YFSETQ. Here the CDR3 reads CASSLDSMNTEAFF. The CDR3 bases are TGCGCCAGCAGCTTAGACAGCATGAACACTGAAGCTTTCTTT.

This chain connects TRBV19 to TRBJ2-7, with 8 bases matching TRBD1. V dropped 6 bases and J dropped 0; count of bases not matched to a gene: 1. The germline CDR1 and CDR2 sequences are LNHDA and SQIVND (reference sequence). CDR3 length: 13 residues. CDR3 sequence (DNA): TGTGCCAGTAGCGACAGGGGCTCCTACGAGCAGTACTTC. It specifies CASSDRGSYEQYF.

The V gene is TRBV30, the J gene TRBJ2-4; D gene uncertain. Trimming removed 3 bases from V and 9 bases from J, with 9 bases in between. Looked up from germline, CDR1 is GTSNPN and CDR2 is SVGIG (reference sequence). The CDR3 runs to 11 residues. CDR3 in DNA: TGTGCCTGGAGCGACGTCAGCATTCAGTACTTC. It specifies CAWSDVSIQYF.